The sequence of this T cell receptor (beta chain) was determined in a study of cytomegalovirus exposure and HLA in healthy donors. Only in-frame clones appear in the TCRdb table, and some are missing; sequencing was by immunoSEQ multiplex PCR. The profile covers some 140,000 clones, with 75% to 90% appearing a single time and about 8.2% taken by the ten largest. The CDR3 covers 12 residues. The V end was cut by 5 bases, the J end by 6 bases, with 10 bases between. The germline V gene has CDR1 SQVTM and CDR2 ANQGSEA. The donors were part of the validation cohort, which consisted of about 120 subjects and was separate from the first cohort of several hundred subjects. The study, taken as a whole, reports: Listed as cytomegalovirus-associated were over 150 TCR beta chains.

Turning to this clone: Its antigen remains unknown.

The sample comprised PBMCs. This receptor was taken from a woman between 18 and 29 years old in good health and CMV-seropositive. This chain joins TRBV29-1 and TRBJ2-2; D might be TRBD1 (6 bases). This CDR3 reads CSVPTGPGELFF. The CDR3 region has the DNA TGCAGCGTTCCAACAGGGCCCGGGGAGCTGTTTTTT.